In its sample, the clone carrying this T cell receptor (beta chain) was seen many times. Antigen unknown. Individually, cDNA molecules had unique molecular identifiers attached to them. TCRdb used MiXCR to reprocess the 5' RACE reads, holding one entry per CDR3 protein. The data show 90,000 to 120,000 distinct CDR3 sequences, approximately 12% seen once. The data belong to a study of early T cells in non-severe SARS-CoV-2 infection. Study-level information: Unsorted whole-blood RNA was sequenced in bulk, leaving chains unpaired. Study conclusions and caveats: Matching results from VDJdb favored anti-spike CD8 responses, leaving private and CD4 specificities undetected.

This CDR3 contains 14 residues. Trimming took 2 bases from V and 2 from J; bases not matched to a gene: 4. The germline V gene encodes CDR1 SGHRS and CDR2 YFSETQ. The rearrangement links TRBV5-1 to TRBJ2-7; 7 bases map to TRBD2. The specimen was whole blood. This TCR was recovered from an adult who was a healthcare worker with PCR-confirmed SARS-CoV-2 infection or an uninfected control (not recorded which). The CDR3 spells CASSFAGEPYEQYF. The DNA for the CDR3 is TGCGCCAGCAGCTTTGCGGGAGAGCCCTACGAGCAGTACTTC.